The next 17 T cell receptor beta chains were all read from a single sample in a study of blood T cell repertoires in COVID-19 (dated by TCRdb to the early 2020s). The library came from the immunoSEQ multiplex PCR assay. TCRdb provides this immuneACCESS table in a form limited to in-frame rearrangements. Some clones are lacking; in checked studies, under half of them reflect an unresolved V gene, and why the rest are absent is not known. This sample lists approximately 130,000 clones; about 86% were detected once. The ten largest make up 15% to 20% of the sample. The sequencing input was peripheral blood. All receptors come from a woman aged 45-60 years who had recovered from COVID-19.

This sequence joins TRBV2 and TRBJ2-6; 7 positions match TRBD2. The V gene end was trimmed by 8 bases and the J gene end by 4 bases; junction bases not matched to a gene: 5. The length of the CDR3 is 14 residues. Germline-derived CDR1 and CDR2 are SNHLY and FYNNEI. DNA for the CDR3: TGTGCCAGCGGGGGGGTATCCGGGGCCAACGTCCTGACTTTC. Translated: CASGGVSGANVLTF.

The V call is TRBV19, the J call TRBJ1-5; 7 bases map to TRBD1. The CDR3 totals 14 residues. The V gene's germline CDR1 is LNHDA and CDR2 SQIVND (reference sequence). V was pared by 5 bases and J by 6 bases, with 7 bases of the junction left unmatched. The CDR3 nucleotides are TGTGCCAGTAGTCTTTCAGGGGGTCGTCAGCCCCAGCATTTT. Its translation: CASSLSGGRQPQHF.

V is TRBV2 and J is TRBJ1-2; D remains unclear. This CDR3 spans 11 amino acids. V lost 8 bases and J 8 bases, leaving 12 bases between the germline ends. Germline values: CDR1 SNHLY, CDR2 FYNNEI. CDR3 in DNA: TGTGCCAGCGGACGGGAGTCGGGCTACACCTTC. Its protein product is CASGRESGYTF.

The chain combines TRBV2 with TRBJ1-5; 7 nucleotides match TRBD1. Germline-derived CDR1 and CDR2 are SNHLY and FYNNEI. CDR3 length: 13 amino acids. V lost 5 bases to trimming and J lost 11 bases; unmatched junction nucleotides: 9. The CDR3 spells CASSRNDRVSQHF. The CDR3 region has the DNA TGTGCCAGCAGTCGGAACGACAGGGTGTCCCAGCATTTT.

The chain carries TRBV30 and TRBJ1-2, with D tentatively TRBD1 (6 bases). The CDR3 is 12 amino acids. Per the germline V gene, CDR1 is GTSNPN and CDR2 is SVGIG (reference sequence). Between the trimmed V and J ends, which lost 2 bases and 10 bases, there was a span of 14 bases. The CDR3 DNA reads TGTGCCTGGAGTCAACAGACAGGCGCCTACACCTTC. It translates to CAWSQQTGAYTF.

V is TRBV29-1 and J is TRBJ1-2; D remains ambiguous. CDR3 size: 12 residues. Trimming removed 6 bases at V and 2 bases at J, with 10 bases between. Germline lookup yields CDR1 SQVTM and CDR2 ANQGSEA. CDR3 nucleotides: TGCAGCGTAGGACGGGGAAACTATGGCTACACCTTC. Protein sequence: CSVGRGNYGYTF.

The V call is TRBV5-6, the J call TRBJ2-7; TRBD2 aligns across 8 bases. Germline V gene lookup returns CDR1 SGHDT and CDR2 YYEEEE. The trim removed 1 base at V and 2 bases at J, leaving 17 bases unmatched. The length of the CDR3 is 19 residues. This CDR3 reads CASSLLRGTLTSAAYEQYF. CDR3 nucleotides: TGTGCCAGCAGCTTGCTCCGGGGGACTTTGACTAGCGCAGCCTACGAGCAGTACTTC. The variable domain in full, with the rest retrieved from reference TRBV5-6 and TRBJ2-7, is DAGVTQSPTHLIKTRGQQVTLRCSPKSGHDTVSWYQQALGQGPQFIFQYYEEEERQRGNFPDRFSGHQFPNYSSELNVNALLLGDSALYLCASSLLRGTLTSAAYEQYFGPGTRLTVT.

The chain is built from TRBV30 and TRBJ2-7; TRBD2 might be the D (6 bases). Germline CDR1 and CDR2: GTSNPN and SVGIG (reference sequence). Trimming left V 3 bases short and J 9 bases short, with 18 bases between. The CDR3 length is 13 residues. The CDR3 sequence: CAWRGPGGLVQYF. CDR3 bases: TGTGCCTGGAGAGGGCCCGGGGGACTGGTGCAGTACTTC.

The V and J genes are TRBV24-1 and TRBJ2-5, with 8 bases identical to TRBD2. Trimming cost V 4 bases and J 4 bases; bases outside gene matches: 7. The CDR3 sequence is 15 residues long. From germline, CDR1 is KGHDR and CDR2 SFDVKD. CDR3 region: CATSDGRAGGETQYF. The CDR3 nucleotides read TGTGCCACCAGTGACGGGAGGGCCGGGGGAGAGACCCAGTACTTC.

This clone has a single count. The V call is TRBV2, the J call TRBJ1-1; 7 bases agree with TRBD1. The CDR3 is 14 residues long. Germline V lookup: CDR1 SNHLY, CDR2 FYNNEI. Trimming removed 4 bases from V and 0 bases from J; junction bases left unmatched: 2. CDR3 sequence (DNA): TGTGCCAGCAGTGGGGACAGATTGAACACTGAAGCTTTCTTT. It yields the protein CASSGDRLNTEAFF.

The chain has TRBV5-5 and TRBJ1-2; the D gene is possibly TRBD1 (6 bases). The CDR3 sequence is 15 residues long. Trimming stripped 0 bases from V and 7 bases from J, with 16 bases between. From germline, CDR1 is SGHKS and CDR2 YYEKEE (reference sequence). The CDR3 here is CASSLVEGVYAGYTF. The DNA for the CDR3 is TGTGCCAGCAGCTTGGTAGAGGGGGTTTACGCTGGCTACACCTTC.

This rearrangement joins TRBV29-1 to TRBJ2-3; D possibly corresponds to TRBD1 (6 bases). Germline V gene lookup returns CDR1 SQVTM and CDR2 ANQGSEA. Trimming shortened V by 4 bases and J by 3 bases, and 8 bases separated the two germline ends. The CDR3 is made up of 12 amino acids. CDR3 in DNA: TGCAGCGTTGGGACAGCAACAGATACGCAGTATTTT. As protein: CSVGTATDTQYF.

V is TRBV6-5 and J is TRBJ1-5; unclear D gene. The V and J ends lost 6 bases and 0 bases respectively, with 12 bases between them. The length of the CDR3 is 15 residues. Germline CDR1 and CDR2: MNHEY and SVGAGI. CDR3: CASSWAPDSNQPQHF. The CDR3 DNA reads as TGTGCCAGCAGCTGGGCACCCGATAGCAATCAGCCCCAGCATTTT.

CDR3 sequence reads: CASSKEPGQKDQPQHF. The CDR3 DNA follows: TGTGCCAGCAGCAAAGAACCAGGTCAAAAGGATCAGCCCCAGCATTTT. The rearrangement links TRBV21-1 to TRBJ1-5; the table's D call of TRBD1 was not tested on the DNA. TRBV21-1 is given as a pseudogene. The CDR3 contains 16 residues.

V gene TRBV7-3 combines with J gene TRBJ2-1, with 7 bases aligning to TRBD1. This CDR3 contains 13 residues. CDR1 and CDR2 from the germline V gene are SGHTA and FQGTGA. The trim removed 5 bases at V and 15 bases at J, leaving 13 bases unmatched. The CDR3 DNA sequence: TGTGCCAGCAGCCCGTCCCGGGACAGTCCCCGGTTCTTC. It yields the protein CASSPSRDSPRFF.

CDR3 sequence reads: CAAPPPGSNSPLHF. As DNA, the CDR3 is TGTGCCGCACCCCCGCCGGGTAGTAATTCACCCCTCCACTTT. This chain connects TRBV10-3 to TRBJ1-6, with unresolved D. This CDR3 is built from 14 residues. Germline V gene data show CDR1 as ENHRY and CDR2 as SYGVKD. V was pared by 11 bases and J by 6 bases, with 17 bases between.

The chain is built from TRBV5-1 and TRBJ1-5, with 7 bases that match TRBD1. From germline, CDR1 is SGHRS and CDR2 YFSETQ. The CDR3 sequence is 14 residues long. After removal of 1 base from V and 7 bases from J, the junction contained 5 bases not matched to a gene. CDR3 DNA: TGCGCCAGCAGCTTGAGCCAGGGGGTCCAGCCCCAGCATTTT. This gives the protein CASSLSQGVQPQHF. Together with reference TRBV5-1 and TRBJ1-5, the CDR3 gives the full variable domain: KAGVTQTPRYLIKTRGQQVTLSCSPISGHRSVSWYQQTPGQGLQFLFEYFSETQRNKGNFPGRFSGRQFSNSRSEMNVSTLELGDSALYLCASSLSQGVQPQHFGDGTRLSIL.